This T cell receptor (beta chain) was sequenced during a study of CD8+ T cells in alopecia areata. As the sequencing template, cDNA was produced by extracting RNA and reverse transcribing it. Data came from immunoSEQ multiplex PCR; TCRdb stores just in-frame clones and leaves some out. This table has 20,000 to 30,000 clones, 40% to 65% appearing once. The CDR3 loop spans 14 amino acids. Germline values: CDR1 MDHEN, CDR2 SYDVKM. Points on this clone: Sequence at one end of the junction differs from germline and may be a read error.

The chain joins TRBV28 to TRBJ2-1; 8 nucleotides agree with TRBD2. The receptor was derived from a human donor with alopecia areata. The sequenced sample consisted of NKG2D-high CD8+ T cells sorted from blood. The CDR3, as DNA: TGTGCCAGCAGCAAAGCGGGAGTCTACAATAAGCAGTTCTTC. Amino acids: CASSKAGVYNKQFF.